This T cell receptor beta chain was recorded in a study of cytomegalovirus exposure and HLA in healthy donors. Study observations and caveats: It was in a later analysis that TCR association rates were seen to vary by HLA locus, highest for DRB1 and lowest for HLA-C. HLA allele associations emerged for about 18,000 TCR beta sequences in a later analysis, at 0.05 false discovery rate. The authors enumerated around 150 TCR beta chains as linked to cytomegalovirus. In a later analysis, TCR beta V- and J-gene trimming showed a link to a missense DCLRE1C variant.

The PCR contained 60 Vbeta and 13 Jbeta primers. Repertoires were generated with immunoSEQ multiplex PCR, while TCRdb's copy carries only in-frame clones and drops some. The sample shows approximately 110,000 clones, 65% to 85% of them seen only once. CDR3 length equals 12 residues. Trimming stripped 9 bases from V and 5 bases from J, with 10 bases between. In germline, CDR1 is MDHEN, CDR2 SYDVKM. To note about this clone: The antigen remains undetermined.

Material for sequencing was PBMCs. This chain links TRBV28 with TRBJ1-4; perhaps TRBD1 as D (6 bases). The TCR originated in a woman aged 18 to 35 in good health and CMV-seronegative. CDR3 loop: CASSTGNEKLFF. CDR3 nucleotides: TGTGCCAGTTCAACAGGGAATGAAAAACTGTTTTTT.